This TCR beta chain was recovered during a study of vaccination and CD4 T cells after COVID-19. For the study at large: From HCoV-229E, HCoV-OC43, HCoV-NL63 and SARS-CoV-2, overlapping spike peptides were used to stimulate the cells.

The sample's treatment: roughly 10-day PBMC culture with coronavirus spike peptide pools or control peptides (ViraFEST assay). Oncomine TCR Beta short-read sequencing was applied to DNA from cultured CD4+ T cells. A single record per CDR3 protein comes from TCRdb applying MiXCR to the PCR reads. Of under 20,000 distinct CDR3 sequences in the sample, about 43% were seen once. CDR1 is KGHSH and CDR2 is LQKENI in the germline V gene. Trimming removed 3 bases from V and 3 bases from J, with 5 bases in between. The CDR3 has 12 amino acids. As regards this clonotype: Its antigen is unknown.

This receptor was taken from a human donor who had recovered from COVID-19. The gene calls are TRBV18 and TRBJ2-5; no clear D. The source material was CD4+ T cells from blood, cultured in vitro, sampled after SARS-CoV-2 vaccination. The CDR3 DNA is TGTGCCAGCTCACCGATCGAAGAGACCCAGTACTTC. Translated, it gives CASSPIEETQYF.